The 8 T cell receptor beta chains reported below all come from one sample, sequenced in a study of blood T cell repertoires in COVID-19. TCRdb's table, derived via immunoSEQ multiplex PCR, lists solely in-frame clones and lacks some. Among fewer than 300,000 clones listed, approximately 90% were seen once. The specimen was peripheral blood. These receptors originate from a man aged 50 to 60 with COVID-19, enrolled during active disease.

This chain connects TRBV7-9 to TRBJ2-1; D is possibly TRBD2 (6 bases). Germline CDR1 SEHNR, CDR2 FQNEAQ (reference sequence). The CDR3 extends over 15 amino acids. V dropped 0 bases and J dropped 6 bases, with 12 bases sitting between them. The chain's CDR3 is CASSLALAELNEQFF. The CDR3 DNA follows: TGTGCCAGCAGCTTAGCGTTAGCGGAACTCAATGAGCAGTTCTTC.

As concerns this clone: Other nucleotide sequences in the sample specify the same CDR3. This chain connects TRBV19 to TRBJ1-1; TRBD1 aligns across 8 bases. The germline CDR1 and CDR2 sequences are LNHDA and SQIVND (reference sequence). J was trimmed by 1 base and V by 4 bases; bases with no gene match: 2. This CDR3 comprises 14 residues. The CDR3 is CASSTQGANTEAFF. The CDR3 DNA reads as TGTGCCAGTAGTACGCAGGGGGCGAACACTGAAGCTTTCTTT.

V and J are TRBV7-6 and TRBJ1-3; TRBD1 agrees at 7 bases. Trimming removed 1 base from V and 3 bases from J; junction bases left unmatched: 15. Looked up from germline, CDR1 is SGHVS and CDR2 is FNYEAQ. The CDR3 loop spans 19 amino acids. CDR3 bases: TGTGCCAGCAGCTTAGTCGGGTTGGGACAGATCGGAGGTGGAAACACCATATATTTT. Residues: CASSLVGLGQIGGGNTIYF.

This chain connects TRBV5-1 to TRBJ2-3; 12 bases are shared with TRBD2. The trim removed 4 bases at V and 2 bases at J, leaving 5 bases unmatched. Germline loops: CDR1 SGHRS, CDR2 YFSETQ. The CDR3 is made up of 16 amino acids. The CDR3 DNA is TGCGCCAGCAGCGAAGGACTAGCGGGGTTCACAGATACGCAGTATTTT. It codes for CASSEGLAGFTDTQYF.

The chain carries TRBV10-3 and TRBJ1-5; the D gene is possibly TRBD1 (6 bases). CDR3 length equals 14 residues. V was clipped by 6 bases and J by 4 bases, with 13 bases between them. Per germline, CDR1 ENHRY and CDR2 SYGVKD. The CDR3 reads CAISPGDGNQPQHF. The CDR3, as DNA: TGTGCCATCAGCCCAGGGGACGGAAATCAGCCCCAGCATTTT.

Worth noting for this clone: Additional DNA sequences in this sample encode the identical CDR3. V is TRBV30 and J is TRBJ1-2, with 7 bases lining up with TRBD1. There are 13 residues in the CDR3. V lost 3 bases to trimming and J lost 2 bases; unmatched junction nucleotides: 3. The germline V gene encodes CDR1 GTSNPN and CDR2 SVGIG (reference sequence). CDR3 region: CAWSPTGNYGYTF. CDR3 in DNA: TGTGCCTGGAGCCCGACAGGGAACTATGGCTACACCTTC.

The rearrangement links TRBV7-2 to TRBJ2-7; 7 bases map to TRBD2. J gave up 7 bases and V 3 bases, and 9 bases lay outside the gene matches. CDR3 length equals 14 residues. From germline, CDR1 is SGHTA and CDR2 FQGNSA. The DNA of the CDR3 is TGTGCCAGCAGCTTCTCCAGCGGGATGGGGGAGCAGTACTTC. Protein: CASSFSSGMGEQYF.

This rearrangement joins TRBV5-6 to TRBJ2-3; possible D gene TRBD2, 5 bases. CDR3 length: 17 residues. The V gene's germline CDR1 is SGHDT and CDR2 YYEEEE. V lost 3 bases and J 1 base, leaving 18 bases between the germline ends. In DNA, the CDR3 is TGTGCCAGCAGCTGGACTGTGAACGCCCAAGGCACAGATACGCAGTATTTT. It codes for CASSWTVNAQGTDTQYF.